This T cell receptor beta chain was captured in a study of CD8 T cells in ankylosing spondylitis. This clonotype came up a few times. V was clipped by 2 bases and J by 7 bases, with 6 bases between them. The CDR3 extends over 12 amino acids. Germline V gene data show CDR1 as SGHRS and CDR2 as YFSETQ. TCRdb ran MiXCR on the 5' RACE reads and lists one entry per CDR3 protein. The sample lists a few hundred thousand distinct CDR3 sequences; around 20% were seen once. Material: blood, either unsorted or a sorted T cell fraction (not recorded which). V gene TRBV5-1 combines with J gene TRBJ2-2; D is unclear. The TCR originated in a female donor with ankylosing spondylitis or in good health (not recorded which). DNA for the CDR3: TGCGCCAGCAGCTTCTCGGACGGGGAGCTGTTTTTT. Its translation: CASSFSDGELFF.